This T cell receptor beta chain was sequenced in a study of blood T cell repertoires in COVID-19. This CDR3 is 14 amino acids long. Trimming stripped 6 bases from V and 2 bases from J, with 14 bases between. Germline assignment: CDR1 MNHEY and CDR2 SVGAGI. Profiled with immunoSEQ multiplex PCR; TCRdb holds only in-frame clones, not every one. The sample has 20,000 to 25,000 clones; around 80% are singletons. This TCR came from a man older than 75 with active or convalescent COVID-19. The chain joins TRBV6-5 to TRBJ2-7, with a tentative D call TRBD2 (6 bases). The specimen was peripheral blood. In nucleotides, the CDR3 is TGTGCCAGCAGGGGCCGGGACTCCACCTACGAGCAGTACTTC. Amino acids: CASRGRDSTYEQYF.